This entry lists 30 T cell receptor beta chains sequenced from one sample in a study of blood T cells in healthy people across ages. Through a sample-barcoded 5' primer and a J-beta primer mix, a second PCR was run for 7 to 11 cycles. Using its own MiXCR run on the 5' RACE reads, TCRdb lists one record per CDR3 protein. Seen here are fewer than 2,000,000 distinct CDR3 sequences, about 31% observed once, and the top ten hold 11%. Sample: blood. Source of these receptors: a woman in her thirties in good health.

This clonotype was picked up a small number of times. V gene TRBV7-6 combines with J gene TRBJ1-2, with TRBD1 as a possible D gene (6 bases). CDR1 and CDR2 (germline): SGHVS, FNYEAQ. CDR3 length: 16 residues. Trimming cost V 5 bases and J 0 bases, with 16 bases left between them. This chain's CDR3 is CASSPTGFRANYGYTF. The CDR3 region has the DNA TGTGCCAGCAGCCCCACAGGGTTCCGAGCTAACTATGGCTACACCTTC.

The V gene is TRBV20-1, the J gene TRBJ2-2, with D maybe TRBD2 (7 bases). Germline CDR1 DFQATT, CDR2 SNEGSKA (reference sequence). This CDR3 is 13 amino acids long. Trimming left V 5 bases short and J 5 bases short, with 12 bases between. DNA of the CDR3: TGCAGTGCTGGACTAGACAGGACCGGGGAGCTGTTTTTT. Translation gives CSAGLDRTGELFF.

A word on this clonotype: An end of the junction does not agree with germline; a read error may underlie this. This chain connects TRBV4-1 to TRBJ2-1; 7 bases agree with TRBD1. Per the germline V gene, CDR1 is MGHRA and CDR2 is YSYEKL. The CDR3 has 17 amino acids. CDR3 DNA sequence: TGCGCCAACAGCCAAGCACGGGCTAGGGGGCTCTACAATGAGCAGTTCTTC. Its protein is CANSQARARGLYNEQFF.

The J gene is TRBJ1-2, the V gene TRBV20-1, with TRBD1 matching over 8 bases. The CDR3 sequence is 14 residues long. J lost 5 bases, V lost 5 bases, and 10 bases had no gene match. Germline assignment: CDR1 DFQATT and CDR2 SNEGSKA (reference sequence). CDR3 nucleotides: TGCAGTGCTGCGAGGGACAGGCCAATTTATGGCTACACCTTC. This codes for CSAARDRPIYGYTF.

This clonotype was found a few times. The CDR3 here is CASRPPGVDRGSLFGANVLTF. CDR3 DNA: TGTGCCAGCAGACCTCCAGGGGTGGACAGAGGTTCTTTATTTGGGGCCAACGTCCTGACTTTC. The gene calls are TRBV12-3 or TRBV12-4 and TRBJ2-6; D possibly corresponds to TRBD1 (6 bases). The CDR3 runs to 21 residues. Trimming removed 6 bases from V and 3 bases from J, with 30 bases in between.

The rearrangement links TRBV5-4 to TRBJ2-4; D could derive from TRBD1 or TRBD2 (6 bases each). Gene TRBJ2-5 matches the end of the DNA better, so the J call may be wrong. The V gene's germline CDR1 is SGHNT and CDR2 YYREEE (reference sequence). The CDR3 runs 13 residues. In DNA form, the CDR3 reads TGTGCCAGCACCCGAAAGGGGGGTGAGACCCAGTACTTC. It specifies CASTRKGGETQYF.

There are a few counts of this clonotype. The genes are TRBV12-5 and TRBJ2-1; no clear D. Germline values: CDR1 LGHNT, CDR2 FRNRAP. The CDR3 is 13 amino acids. Trimming pared 6 bases from V and 4 bases from J, leaving 10 bases between. In DNA form, the CDR3 reads TGTGCTAGTGGCGGGTCGCTATACAATGAGCAGTTCTTC. This translates into CASGGSLYNEQFF.

This sequence joins TRBV3-1 and TRBJ1-2; no clear D gene. Per germline, CDR1 LGHDT and CDR2 YNNKEL (reference sequence). The CDR3 length is 15 residues. The V end was cut by 0 bases, the J end by 3 bases, with 11 bases between. The CDR3 DNA sequence: TGTGCCAGCAGCCAAGACAAATTAACGGACTATGGCTACACCTTC. Encoded protein: CASSQDKLTDYGYTF. Filled out from reference TRBV3-1 and TRBJ1-2, the complete variable domain reads DTAVSQTPKYLVTQMGNDKSIKCEQNLGHDTMYWYKQDSKKFLKIMFSYNNKELIINETVPNRFSPKSPDKAHLNLHINSLELGDSAVYFCASSQDKLTDYGYTFGSGTRLTVV.

This clonotype has a single count. The rearrangement links TRBV20-1 to TRBJ2-3; 8 nucleotides agree with TRBD2. CDR1 and CDR2 (germline): DFQATT, SNEGSKA (reference sequence). With V trimmed by 0 bases and J by 1 base, 9 bases remained unmatched. The CDR3 is made up of 17 amino acids. The CDR3 DNA sequence: TGCAGTGCTAGAGATCCGTTTGGGCGGGAGGGCACAGATACGCAGTATTTT. This encodes CSARDPFGREGTDTQYF.

This clonotype appeared a few times. The chain links TRBV20-1 to TRBJ2-3; perhaps TRBD2 as D (5 bases). The CDR3 totals 14 residues. V shed 7 bases and J shed 1 base, with 15 bases lying between them. CDR1 and CDR2 from the germline V gene are DFQATT and SNEGSKA (reference sequence). CDR3 DNA: TGCAGTGTTGAACTAGTAGTTCGCACAGATACGCAGTATTTT. It translates to CSVELVVRTDTQYF.

As to this clonotype: At one boundary the junction diverges from the germline segment, which might be a read error. The chain joins TRBV7-8 to TRBJ2-2, with 12 nucleotides matching TRBD1. CDR1 and CDR2 (germline): SGHVS, FQNEAQ. This CDR3 is built from 16 residues. CDR3 protein: CASSLGGQGATRELFF. The CDR3, as DNA: TGTGCCAGCAGCTTGGGGGGACAGGGGGCCACCCGGGAGCTGTTTTTT.

This clonotype was counted ten times or more. As DNA, the CDR3 is TGCAGCGCCGGGAATCGCGAGCAGTACTTC. Translating it yields CSAGNREQYF. This sequence joins TRBV29-1 and TRBJ2-5; maybe TRBD2 (5 bases). The J call may be in error: the DNA end matches TRBJ2-7 better. Germline CDR1 and CDR2: SQVTM and ANQGSEA. CDR3 length: 10 amino acids.

The chain employs TRBV29-1 and TRBJ2-7; TRBD2 matches 10 bases. Gene TRBJ2-5 matches the end of the DNA better, so the J call may be wrong. The CDR3 is 13 residues long. Germline loops: CDR1 SQVTM, CDR2 ANQGSEA. CDR3 amino acids: CSFGTSVRGTQYF. The CDR3 DNA follows: TGCAGCTTCGGGACTAGCGTACGGGGGACCCAGTACTTC.

This rearrangement joins TRBV9 to TRBJ1-2; D is possibly TRBD1 (5 bases). V dropped 4 bases and J dropped 4 bases, with 14 bases sitting between them. The CDR3 totals 14 residues. CDR1 is SGDLS and CDR2 is YYNGEE in the germline V gene. The DNA of the CDR3 is TGTGCCAGCAGCCCCAATACGGGGGGCTATGGCTACACCTTC. Amino acid sequence: CASSPNTGGYGYTF. Together with reference TRBV9 and TRBJ1-2, the CDR3 gives the full variable domain: DSGVTQTPKHLITATGQRVTLRCSPRSGDLSVYWYQQSLDQGLQFLIQYYNGEERAKGNILERFSAQQFPDLHSELNLSSLELGDSALYFCASSPNTGGYGYTFGSGTRLTVV.

The gene calls are TRBV18 and TRBJ2-5; 10 bases map to TRBD1. CDR1 and CDR2 (germline): KGHSH, LQKENI. This CDR3 is 15 amino acids long. V lost 8 bases, J lost 5 bases, and 11 bases stayed unmatched. The CDR3 spells CASLAGTGASETQYF. CDR3 coding DNA: TGTGCCAGCCTTGCCGGGACAGGGGCTTCGGAGACCCAGTACTTC.

The chain joins TRBV28 to TRBJ2-1; D call uncertain. V dropped 6 bases and J dropped 5 bases, with 11 bases sitting between them. The CDR3 length is 13 residues. Germline CDR1 and CDR2: MDHEN and SYDVKM. The chain's CDR3 is CASRLGQHNEQFF. The DNA of the CDR3 is TGTGCCAGCAGGCTAGGGCAGCACAATGAGCAGTTCTTC.

This clonotype turned up a few times. The rearrangement joins TRBV7-9 to TRBJ2-5, with 8 bases matching TRBD2. The last part of the DNA fits TRBJ2-7 better; the J call may be wrong. The CDR3 sequence is 12 residues long. Germline assignment: CDR1 SEHNR and CDR2 FQNEAQ (reference sequence). Here the CDR3 reads CASERESGEQYF. CDR3 bases: TGTGCCAGCGAGCGGGAGTCTGGCGAGCAGTACTTC.

This clonotype appeared many times. CDR3 sequence (DNA): TGTGCCAGCAGCTACATCTCCTACGAGCAGTACTTC. Its translation: CASSYISYEQYF. The chain couples TRBV7-2 to TRBJ2-7; D not certain. Germline-derived CDR1 and CDR2 are SGHTA and FQGNSA. This CDR3 has 12 amino acids. The V end was cut by 4 bases, the J end by 0 bases, with 4 bases between.

The chain links TRBV28 to TRBJ2-4, with TRBD1 matching over 9 bases. Trimming at V came to 6 bases and at J to 6 bases, leaving 6 bases not matched to a gene. The CDR3 runs 14 residues. CDR1 and CDR2 (germline): MDHEN, SYDVKM. Here the CDR3 DNA reads TGTGCCAGCAGGGCACAGGGGGCCTCAAACATTCAGTACTTC. This codes for CASRAQGASNIQYF.

This sequence joins TRBV20-1 and TRBJ2-1; possibly TRBD1 for D (5 bases). V was pared by 6 bases and J by 0 bases, with 9 bases between. This CDR3 region has 13 residues. Germline V gene lookup returns CDR1 DFQATT and CDR2 SNEGSKA (reference sequence). CDR3 DNA sequence: TGCAGTGCCTACAGGACCTCCTACAATGAGCAGTTCTTC. This sequence encodes CSAYRTSYNEQFF.

This clonotype was counted between two and nine times. The CDR3 reads CSARGWLGPQYF. CDR3 nucleotides: TGCAGTGCCCGGGGGTGGTTGGGTCCGCAGTATTTT. This sequence joins TRBV20-1 and TRBJ2-3, with TRBD2 as a possible D gene (6 bases). Germline-derived CDR1 and CDR2 are DFQATT and SNEGSKA (reference sequence). V was pared by 6 bases and J by 10 bases, with 17 bases between. The length of the CDR3 is 12 residues.

This clonotype was picked up one time. V usage is TRBV6-2 or TRBV6-3 and J usage is TRBJ2-5, with 7 bases lining up with TRBD2. V lost 2 bases, J lost 5 bases, and 14 bases stayed unmatched. CDR1 and CDR2 (germline): MNHEY, SVGEGT. This CDR3 has 17 residues. CDR3 amino acids: CASSYGGGSPYLETQYF. CDR3 DNA sequence: TGTGCCAGCAGTTACGGGGGGGGGTCCCCGTACCTGGAGACCCAGTACTTC.

This chain uses TRBV29-1 with TRBJ2-2; TRBD1 agrees at 7 bases. The CDR3 is 12 amino acids. Germline V gives CDR1 SQVTM, CDR2 ANQGSEA. Losses at the gene ends were 5 bases for V and 6 bases for J; bases not matched to a gene: 3. This CDR3 reads CSVRQGSGELFF. In DNA form, the CDR3 reads TGCAGCGTTCGACAGGGCTCCGGGGAGCTGTTTTTT.

This chain links TRBV6-1 with TRBJ2-7, with D possibly matching TRBD2 (5 bases). Germline CDR1 reads MNHNS; CDR2 reads SASEGT. The ends were cut back, 1 base at V and 3 bases at J, with 16 bases in the middle. The CDR3 contains 16 residues. CDR3 residues: CASSEEEVGAGYEQYF. The CDR3 region has the DNA TGTGCCAGCAGTGAAGAAGAAGTGGGAGCTGGCTACGAGCAGTACTTC.

The chain uses TRBV6-6 and TRBJ2-7; 11 nucleotides match TRBD2. Trimming at V came to 4 bases and at J to 3 bases, leaving 5 bases not matched to a gene. The germline V gene encodes CDR1 MNHNY and CDR2 SVGAGI (reference sequence). The CDR3 is 15 amino acids. In DNA, the CDR3 is TGTGCCAGCAGTTTATACGGGACTAGCGGCTACGAGCAGTACTTC. The encoded protein is CASSLYGTSGYEQYF.

This clonotype has ten or more counts. The genes are TRBV5-1 and TRBJ2-7; the D is unclear. From germline, CDR1 is SGHRS and CDR2 YFSETQ. The CDR3 is 16 amino acids. The V end lost 4 bases, the J end lost 2 bases, and 19 bases lay between the germline ends. The CDR3 bases are TGCGCCAGCAGCGTACCCCCTGGGCAATCGACCTACGAGCAGTACTTC. Encoded protein: CASSVPPGQSTYEQYF.

The chain is built from TRBV27 and TRBJ2-1, with 10 bases matching TRBD2. The CDR3 consists of 18 residues. Trimming removed 2 bases from V and 0 bases from J; junction bases left unmatched: 7. The germline V gene has CDR1 MNHEY and CDR2 SMNVEV (reference sequence). The chain's CDR3 is CASSLMGSGRSSYNEQFF. The CDR3 nucleotides read TGTGCCAGCAGTTTAATGGGTAGCGGGAGGTCCTCCTACAATGAGCAGTTCTTC.

The gene calls are TRBV20-1 and TRBJ2-1; 13 bases map to TRBD2. The CDR3 has 17 amino acids. The V gene's germline CDR1 is DFQATT and CDR2 SNEGSKA (reference sequence). Trimming at V came to 3 bases and at J to 3 bases, leaving 8 bases not matched to a gene. The CDR3 coding sequence is TGCAGTGCTAGCCTCGGGACTAGCGGGGAGTACTACAATGAGCAGTTCTTC. It yields the protein CSASLGTSGEYYNEQFF.

This clonotype has more than one count but fewer than ten. V usage is TRBV11-2 and J usage is TRBJ2-1, with D perhaps matching TRBD1 (5 bases). The V end was cut by 5 bases, the J end by 0 bases, with 11 bases between. CDR1 and CDR2 (germline): SGHAT, FQNNGV. The CDR3 is 15 amino acids. The CDR3 sequence is CASSLVGASYNEQFF. The CDR3 DNA sequence: TGTGCCAGCAGCCTGGTAGGGGCCTCCTACAATGAGCAGTTCTTC.

The chain combines TRBV3-1 with TRBJ2-5, with D maybe TRBD2 (5 bases). The V and J ends lost 0 bases and 4 bases respectively, with 15 bases between them. There are 16 residues in the CDR3. CDR1 and CDR2 from the germline V gene are LGHDT and YNNKEL (reference sequence). The CDR3 DNA follows: TGTGCCAGCAGCCAAGACCGGTTAGGTGAGGGAGAGACCCAGTACTTC. This encodes CASSQDRLGEGETQYF.